This TCR beta chain was identified during a study of T cells in Graves' hyperthyroidism and ophthalmopathy. Study observations and caveats: Stable hyperthyroidism was separated from ophthalmopathy by a model based on 13 V-J features.

Researchers defined stable Graves' hyperthyroidism as no ophthalmopathy progression within 18 months. Patients aged 18 to 65 with hyperthyroidism were newly diagnosed, with duration under 2 months. This sample holds PBMCs from roughly 10 ml fresh peripheral blood. It was RNA transcripts that yielded the amplified TCR beta CDR3 regions. During a first-round RT-PCR of the TCR CDR3, the HTBI primer set was used. Via MiXCR, TCRdb re-called the multiplex PCR reads, giving one row per CDR3 protein. In the table there are around 690,000 distinct CDR3 sequences, roughly 17% of which are singletons. In its sample, this clonotype was seen many times. Its antigen is not identified. Germline V lookup: CDR1 SNHLY, CDR2 FYNNEI. V dropped 8 bases and J dropped 1 base, with 15 bases sitting between them. This CDR3 contains 14 residues.

This chain uses TRBV2 with TRBJ2-7, with a weak D call TRBD2 (6 bases). Sequenced: blood. The clonotype originates from a man aged 50 to 59 with Graves' hyperthyroidism. The CDR3 sequence: CASRGFQGSYEQYF. CDR3 nucleotides: TGTGCCAGCCGGGGGTTCCAGGGTTCCTACGAGCAGTACTTC.